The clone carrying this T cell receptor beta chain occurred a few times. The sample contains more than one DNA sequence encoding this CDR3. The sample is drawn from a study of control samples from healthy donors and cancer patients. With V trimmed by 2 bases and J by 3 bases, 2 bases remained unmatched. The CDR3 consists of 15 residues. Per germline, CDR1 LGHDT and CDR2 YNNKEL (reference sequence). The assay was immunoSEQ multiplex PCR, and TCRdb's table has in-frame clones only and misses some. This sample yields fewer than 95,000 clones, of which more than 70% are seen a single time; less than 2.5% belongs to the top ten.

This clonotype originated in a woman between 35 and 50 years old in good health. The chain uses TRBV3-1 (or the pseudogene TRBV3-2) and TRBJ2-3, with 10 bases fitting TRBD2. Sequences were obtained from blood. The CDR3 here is CASSQLAGVTDTQYF. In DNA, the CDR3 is TGTGCCAGCAGCCAACTAGCGGGGGTGACAGATACGCAGTATTTT.